The present T cell receptor beta chain was sequenced within a study of beta chain features in type 1 diabetes. Study summary: No patient-donor differences in age, gender, total cells or subset yield.

Of note for this clone: As yet, its antigen is unknown.

Study outcomes and limitations: Patients' naive, central memory and regulatory TCRB repertoires appeared more alike than those of healthy donors. All four CD4+ subsets from Type 1 diabetes patients carried moderately but significantly shorter TCRB CDR3s.

V shed 2 bases and J shed 3 bases, with 10 bases lying between them. This CDR3 spans 14 amino acids. In germline, CDR1 is MNHEY, CDR2 SVGAGI. Of the isolated RNA, all was reverse transcribed, and so the sequenced material was expressed TCRB transcripts. The data were produced by immunoSEQ multiplex PCR, yet TCRdb's version contains in-frame clones alone and is incomplete. The table has 680,000 or so clones, 13% seen once; the top ten hold around 0.022%. CD4+ cells of the naive, central memory, regulatory and stem cell-like memory types were sorted via CD45RO/CCR7/CD25/CD127/CD95/CD27. Sequencing input: naive CD4+ T cells from blood. The rearrangement uses TRBV6-5 and TRBJ2-5, with a possible D match to TRBD1 (6 bases). The origin of this receptor is a man younger than 35 with type 1 diabetes. The CDR3 region is CASSYEYREETQYF. The CDR3 bases are TGTGCCAGCAGTTACGAGTACAGGGAAGAGACCCAGTACTTC.